A selection of T cell receptor beta chains follows, all from one sample in a study of blood T cell repertoires in COVID-19. Clones were read by immunoSEQ multiplex PCR, and TCRdb kept only the in-frame ones, dropping some. The top ten hold more than 0.9% of the sample, which has 300,000 to 400,000 clones, roughly 87% seen once. Sequencing used PBMCs or T cells enriched from blood (not recorded which). These receptor sequences come from a young woman who had recovered from COVID-19. The CDR3 runs from the conserved cysteine through the conserved F or W.

j_call: TRBJ1-2
v_call: TRBV29-1
cdr3_aa: CSVDQGGGYTF

j_call: TRBJ2-2
v_call: TRBV19
cdr3_aa: CASSASGGADGELFF

j_call: TRBJ1-5
v_call: TRBV4-1
cdr3_aa: CASSRRDRGGSQPQHF

j_call: TRBJ2-7
v_call: TRBV19
cdr3_aa: CATSQGAGTYEQYF

j_call: TRBJ2-4
v_call: TRBV7-2
cdr3_aa: CASSLGRVAKNIQYF

j_call: TRBJ2-1
v_call: TRBV29-1
cdr3_aa: CSTPRQGDGEQFF

j_call: TRBJ2-7
v_call: TRBV14
cdr3_aa: CASTNTGDYEQYF

j_call: TRBJ2-6
v_call: TRBV9
cdr3_aa: CASSVGVGAGANVLTF

j_call: TRBJ2-1
v_call: TRBV11-3
cdr3_aa: CASSLDSPGEQFF

j_call: TRBJ2-1
v_call: TRBV2
cdr3_aa: CASSEFPGTGNEQFF

j_call: TRBJ1-4
v_call: TRBV13
cdr3_aa: CASSLRGEAEKLFF

j_call: TRBJ1-1
v_call: TRBV9
cdr3_aa: CASSATGTNTEAFF

j_call: TRBJ2-7
v_call: TRBV28
cdr3_aa: CASSLGQVYEQYF

j_call: TRBJ2-5
v_call: TRBV10-1
cdr3_aa: CASSSLGTGEKETQYF

j_call: TRBJ2-1
v_call: TRBV28
cdr3_aa: CASSLLLAGGDNEQFF

j_call: TRBJ1-6
v_call: TRBV19
cdr3_aa: CASSPRTVHNSPLHF

j_call: TRBJ1-1
v_call: TRBV7-2
cdr3_aa: CASSLRGTMMNTEAFF

j_call: TRBJ2-3
v_call: TRBV4-1
cdr3_aa: CASSQIGGRDTQYF

j_call: TRBJ1-1
v_call: TRBV11-2
cdr3_aa: CASSPGTGSTEAFF